The 16 T cell receptor beta chains given below trace back to one sample, sequenced in a study of a mutant IDH1 vaccine in newly diagnosed glioma. Time point of the sample: week 5, during vaccination. Vaccination used 300 ug of mutant IDH1 20-mer peptide per dose, with topical imiquimod. What these receptors recognize is not known. TCRdb's copy holds only in-frame clones and misses some; the assay was immunoSEQ multiplex PCR. Of tens of thousands of clones detected, more than 80% appear once; the ten largest clones hold approximately 4.6%. The sample was PBMCs, taken from a glioma patient whose treatment included an IDH1 peptide vaccine. These receptors all stem from a woman aged 40 to 49 with glioma.

The V and J genes are TRBV2 and TRBJ2-3, with 9 bases that match TRBD1. Germline trimming cut 9 bases from V and 7 bases from J; bases unmatched to any gene: 8. CDR1 is SNHLY and CDR2 is FYNNEI in the germline V gene. The CDR3 has 13 amino acids. The CDR3 loop is CASKGQGRNTQYF. DNA of the CDR3: TGTGCCAGTAAGGGACAGGGAAGAAATACGCAGTATTTT.

Note on this clone: The junction does not match germline at one end; this may be a read error. The chain has TRBV13 and TRBJ2-5; D possibly corresponds to TRBD2 (6 bases). CDR1 and CDR2 (germline): PRHDT, FYEKMQ (reference sequence). This CDR3 region has 16 residues. The CDR3 sequence: CASRLGVGLLQETQYF. The DNA for the CDR3 is TGTGCCAGCAGATTAGGTGTGGGACTCTTACAAGAGACCCAGTACTTC.

This chain connects TRBV18 to TRBJ2-2; maybe TRBD1 (6 bases). CDR1 is KGHSH, CDR2 LQKENI, per germline. The ends were cut back, 5 bases at V and 0 bases at J, with 13 bases in the middle. The CDR3 is made up of 16 amino acids. The CDR3 coding sequence is TGTGCCAGCTCATTCTCCCAGGGGACGAACACCGGGGAGCTGTTTTTT. Its protein is CASSFSQGTNTGELFF.

The V call is TRBV10-3, the J call TRBJ2-2; TRBD2 agrees at 8 bases. The junction had 8 bases not matched to a gene; V was cut back by 6 bases and J by 5 bases. This CDR3 contains 15 residues. Per the germline V gene, CDR1 is ENHRY and CDR2 is SYGVKD. CDR3 loop: CAIRTGGPETGELFF. In DNA, the CDR3 is TGTGCCATCAGAACGGGAGGGCCGGAAACCGGGGAGCTGTTTTTT.

This chain uses TRBV6-1 with TRBJ1-5; D is uncertain. Germline-derived CDR1 and CDR2 are MNHNS and SASEGT. Between the trimmed V and J ends, which lost 2 bases and 10 bases, there was a span of 12 bases. The CDR3 extends over 13 amino acids. CDR3 loop: CASSEHRFGPQHF. The CDR3 DNA follows: TGTGCCAGCAGTGAACATAGGTTTGGACCCCAGCATTTT.

This clone was counted once. V is TRBV19 and J is TRBJ2-2, with a possible D match to TRBD2 (6 bases). The V gene lost 5 bases and the J gene lost 5 bases, with 15 bases spanning the gap. Per germline, CDR1 LNHDA and CDR2 SQIVND (reference sequence). CDR3 length: 15 amino acids. The CDR3 here is CASSSGTWFTGELFF. CDR3 sequence (DNA): TGTGCCAGTAGTTCCGGGACTTGGTTTACCGGGGAGCTGTTTTTT.

The J gene is TRBJ2-5, the V gene TRBV15; D gene uncertain. The CDR3 runs to 15 residues. V lost 4 bases, J lost 0 bases, and 12 bases lay in between. The V gene's germline CDR1 is LNHNV and CDR2 YYDKDF (reference sequence). The CDR3 reads CATSNFWRNQETQYF. DNA of the CDR3: TGTGCCACCAGCAATTTTTGGCGGAACCAAGAGACCCAGTACTTC.

This sequence joins TRBV19 and TRBJ1-1, with D possibly matching TRBD1 (6 bases). The CDR3 is made up of 14 amino acids. Looked up from germline, CDR1 is LNHDA and CDR2 is SQIVND (reference sequence). V dropped 1 base and J dropped 4 bases, with 10 bases sitting between them. CDR3 amino acids: CASSIVGGGTEAFF. The CDR3 nucleotides read TGTGCCAGTAGTATAGTCGGGGGCGGCACTGAAGCTTTCTTT.

The genes are TRBV18 and TRBJ2-5; 8 bases align to TRBD2. CDR1 is KGHSH and CDR2 is LQKENI in the germline V gene. This CDR3 is built from 17 residues. Unmatched junction bases numbered 15, after V lost 1 base and J lost 8 bases. In DNA form, the CDR3 reads TGTGCCAGCTCACCACATGCGGGGGGCGACCACAGGGTCACCCAGTACTTC. Its translation: CASSPHAGGDHRVTQYF.

The chain links TRBV5-6 to TRBJ2-4; D remains ambiguous. The CDR3 runs 13 residues. V shed 4 bases and J shed 11 bases, with 16 bases lying between them. Germline-derived CDR1 and CDR2 are SGHDT and YYEEEE. The CDR3 DNA sequence: TGTGCCAGCAGCCCACAACGATTTAACGTTCAGTACTTC. It specifies CASSPQRFNVQYF.

The chain combines TRBV19 with TRBJ1-2; no reliable D call. The CDR3 totals 14 residues. Trimming left V 7 bases short and J 0 bases short, with 12 bases between. The germline gives CDR1 LNHDA, CDR2 SQIVND (reference sequence). In nucleotides, the CDR3 is TGTGCCAGTAAGGAGGGTTCAGCTAACTATGGCTACACCTTC. It yields the protein CASKEGSANYGYTF.

The chain recombines TRBV28 with TRBJ2-5; perhaps TRBD1 as D (5 bases). There are 12 residues in the CDR3. The V end lost 5 bases, the J end lost 3 bases, and 7 bases lay between the germline ends. Per the germline V gene, CDR1 is MDHEN and CDR2 is SYDVKM. The CDR3 nucleotides are TGTGCCAGCAGTCAGGGTAAAGAGACCCAGTACTTC. Protein: CASSQGKETQYF.

The rearrangement uses TRBV25-1 and TRBJ2-7, with 9 nucleotides matching TRBD2. V gave up 8 bases and J gave up 2 bases; unmatched junction bases: 7. In germline, CDR1 is MGHDK, CDR2 SYGVNS. This CDR3 spans 14 amino acids. CDR3 DNA: TGTGCCAGCTCTCGGCTAGCGGGACCCTACGAGCAGTACTTC. Amino acids: CASSRLAGPYEQYF.

The chain combines TRBV11-2 with TRBJ2-5; D might be TRBD2 (6 bases). Trimming pared 4 bases from V and 13 bases from J, leaving 25 bases between. The CDR3 contains 15 residues. Looked up from germline, CDR1 is SGHAT and CDR2 is FQNNGV. The CDR3 DNA is TGTGCCAGCAGCTCACCTCTGGGGCGGGGACCCCCCAGGTACTTC. It codes for CASSSPLGRGPPRYF.

The rearrangement links TRBV10-3 to TRBJ2-3; D not resolved. V gave up 2 bases and J gave up 2 bases, with 8 bases separating them. The germline V gene encodes CDR1 ENHRY and CDR2 SYGVKD. The CDR3 sequence is 14 residues long. Here the CDR3 DNA reads TGTGCCATCAGTGAGGGTCGGTACACAGATACGCAGTATTTT. Translating gives CAISEGRYTDTQYF.

This clone was detected only once. This sequence joins TRBV5-6 and TRBJ2-3; 13 nucleotides match TRBD2. The CDR3 totals 19 residues. After removal of 3 bases from V and 3 bases from J, the junction contained 13 bases not matched to a gene. Per the germline V gene, CDR1 is SGHDT and CDR2 is YYEEEE. CDR3 DNA sequence: TGTGCCAGCAGCTGGGCCACTAGCGGGGGGGCCTTAGTTACAGATACGCAGTATTTT. Its protein product is CASSWATSGGALVTDTQYF. Complete variable domain (other parts from reference TRBV5-6 and TRBJ2-3): DAGVTQSPTHLIKTRGQQVTLRCSPKSGHDTVSWYQQALGQGPQFIFQYYEEEERQRGNFPDRFSGHQFPNYSSELNVNALLLGDSALYLCASSWATSGGALVTDTQYFGPGTRLTVL.